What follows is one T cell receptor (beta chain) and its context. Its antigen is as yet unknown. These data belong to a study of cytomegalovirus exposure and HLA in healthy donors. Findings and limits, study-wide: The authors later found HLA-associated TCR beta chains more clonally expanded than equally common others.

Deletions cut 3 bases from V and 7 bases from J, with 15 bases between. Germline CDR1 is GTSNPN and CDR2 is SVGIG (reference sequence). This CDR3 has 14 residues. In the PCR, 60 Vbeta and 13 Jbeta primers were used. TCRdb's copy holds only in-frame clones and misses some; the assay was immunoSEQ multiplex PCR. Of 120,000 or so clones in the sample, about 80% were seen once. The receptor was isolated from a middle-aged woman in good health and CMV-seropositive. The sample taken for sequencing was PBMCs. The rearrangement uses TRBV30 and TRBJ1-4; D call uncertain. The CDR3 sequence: CAWRLSGQGEKLFF. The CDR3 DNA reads TGTGCCTGGAGATTGAGCGGTCAAGGTGAAAAACTGTTTTTT.